Below, 17 T cell receptor beta chains from the same sample are listed, as sequenced in a study of cytomegalovirus exposure and HLA in healthy donors. The PCR made use of 60 Vbeta and 13 Jbeta primers. Here immunoSEQ multiplex PCR was the method, and the copy in TCRdb shows in-frame clones only, minus some. The table includes about 130,000 clones, more than 70% detected once. The sequenced sample was PBMCs. These receptors came from a man aged 25 to 40 in good health and CMV-seronegative.

The gene calls are TRBV7-9 and TRBJ2-2; D is perhaps TRBD1 (6 bases). The germline gives CDR1 SEHNR, CDR2 FQNEAQ (reference sequence). This CDR3 contains 14 residues. V was clipped by 5 bases and J by 4 bases, with 11 bases between them. The CDR3 nucleotides are TGTGCCAGCAGCAGGGGGTCGCGCACCGGGGAGCTGTTTTTT. Amino acids: CASSRGSRTGELFF.

The chain uses TRBV16 and TRBJ1-2, with D possibly matching TRBD1 (6 bases). Germline CDR1 and CDR2: KGHSY and FQNENV. With 3 bases removed from V and 1 base from J, the gap between germline ends came to 21 bases. This CDR3 region has 18 residues. CDR3: CASSQLYRLQGNNYGYTF. CDR3 DNA: TGTGCCAGCAGCCAGCTTTACAGGTTACAGGGAAATAACTATGGCTACACCTTC.

The table lists this clone with a few counts. The CDR3, as DNA: TGTGCCAGCAGTGACTCTAGCGGCTCTGGGGCCAACGTCCTGACTTTC. Its protein product is CASSDSSGSGANVLTF. This chain links TRBV6-4 with TRBJ2-6; D perhaps matches TRBD2 (6 bases). The germline V gene has CDR1 MRHNA and CDR2 SNTAGT. Between the trimmed V and J ends, which lost 0 bases and 0 bases, there was a span of 6 bases. The CDR3 loop spans 16 amino acids.

The genes are TRBV5-4 and TRBJ2-2; 11 bases map to TRBD2. Germline trimming cut 4 bases from V and 0 bases from J; bases unmatched to any gene: 2. The CDR3 runs to 16 residues. Per the germline V gene, CDR1 is SGHNT and CDR2 is YYREEE (reference sequence). The CDR3 here is CASSRGLAANTGELFF. The CDR3 DNA is TGTGCCAGCAGCCGGGGACTAGCGGCGAACACCGGGGAGCTGTTTTTT. Combining the CDR3 with reference TRBV5-4 and TRBJ2-2 gives the whole variable domain ETGVTQSPTHLIKTRGQQVTLRCSSQSGHNTVSWYQQALGQGPQFIFQYYREEENGRGNFPPRFSGLQFPNYSSELNVNALELDDSALYLCASSRGLAANTGELFFGEGSRLTVL.

The chain has TRBV28 and TRBJ1-2; tentatively, D is TRBD1 (5 bases). CDR3 length equals 13 residues. Germline V gene data show CDR1 as MDHEN and CDR2 as SYDVKM. Trimming cost V 2 bases and J 4 bases, with 8 bases left between them. DNA for the CDR3: TGTGCCAGCAGTTTAGGGGGGGTCTATGGCTACACCTTC. Translation gives CASSLGGVYGYTF.

This sequence joins TRBV7-8 and TRBJ2-1; 10 bases align to TRBD2. The V and J ends lost 5 bases and 8 bases, in that order; junction bases with no gene match: 15. This CDR3 has 17 residues. Germline V gives CDR1 SGHVS, CDR2 FQNEAQ. Written as DNA, the CDR3 is TGTGCCAGCAGCCCAGGGAAGCCGGGACTAGCGTTCGATGAGCAGTTCTTC. The encoded protein is CASSPGKPGLAFDEQFF.

V is TRBV2 and J is TRBJ2-1, with a tentative D call TRBD2 (6 bases). Looked up from germline, CDR1 is SNHLY and CDR2 is FYNNEI. Trimming stripped 2 bases from V and 8 bases from J, with 10 bases between. The CDR3 is 13 residues long. The CDR3 region is CASSEQGGYEQFF. CDR3 DNA: TGTGCCAGCAGTGAACAGGGAGGATATGAGCAGTTCTTC.

In nucleotides, the CDR3 is TGTGCCAGTAGTATAGCAGCCCACAGGGGCTCTGAAGCTTTCTTT. Protein: CASSIAAHRGSEAFF. V is TRBV19 and J is TRBJ1-1, with TRBD1 identical over 7 bases. The V segment lost 1 base and the J segment 6 bases; nucleotides outside the gene matches: 8. The CDR3 covers 15 residues. CDR1 LNHDA and CDR2 SQIVND come from the germline V gene (reference sequence). Using reference TRBV19 and TRBJ1-1 for the parts outside the CDR3, the full variable domain is DGGITQSPKYLFRKEGQNVTLSCEQNLNHDAMYWYRQDPGQGLRLIYYSQIVNDFQKGDIAEGYSVSREKKESFPLTVTSAQKNPTAFYLCASSIAAHRGSEAFFGQGTRLTVV.

The chain recombines TRBV19 with TRBJ2-2, with 10 positions matching TRBD2. Germline CDR1 and CDR2: LNHDA and SQIVND (reference sequence). J lost 7 bases, V lost 8 bases, and 10 bases had no gene match. This CDR3 region has 15 residues. The CDR3 region is CASSSGSFFNGELFF. The DNA for the CDR3 is TGTGCCAGTTCTAGCGGGAGTTTTTTCAACGGGGAGCTGTTTTTT.

This sequence joins TRBV5-4 and TRBJ2-1; D is perhaps TRBD2 (6 bases). Germline-derived CDR1 and CDR2 are SGHNT and YYREEE (reference sequence). The V end was cut by 4 bases, the J end by 4 bases, with 18 bases between. The CDR3 is 16 amino acids. The CDR3 here is CASSLWTGGVYNEQFF. CDR3 coding DNA: TGTGCCAGCAGCCTATGGACCGGAGGGGTGTACAATGAGCAGTTCTTC.

The V call is TRBV10-3, the J call TRBJ2-7; TRBD1 matches 7 bases. CDR3 size: 13 residues. The germline V gene has CDR1 ENHRY and CDR2 SYGVKD. V lost 3 bases to trimming and J lost 3 bases; unmatched junction nucleotides: 2. CDR3 bases: TGTGCCATCAGTGAACAGGGGCGCTACGAGCAGTACTTC. Protein product: CAISEQGRYEQYF.

This clone showed up just a few times. This sample also contains other DNA sequences that code for the same CDR3. This rearrangement joins TRBV15 to TRBJ2-7; no definite D call. Germline V gene lookup returns CDR1 LNHNV and CDR2 YYDKDF (reference sequence). This CDR3 is built from 13 residues. With 0 bases removed from V and 1 base from J, the gap between germline ends came to 4 bases. CDR3 protein: CATSRDLSYEQYF. Here the CDR3 DNA reads TGTGCCACCAGCAGAGATCTATCCTACGAGCAGTACTTC.

The V gene is TRBV6-1, the J gene TRBJ2-3; D call uncertain. Between the trimmed V and J ends, which lost 5 bases and 0 bases, there was a span of 3 bases. Germline-derived CDR1 and CDR2 are MNHNS and SASEGT. CDR3 size: 12 residues. This CDR3 is CASSQSTDTQYF. The DNA for the CDR3 is TGTGCCAGCAGTCAGAGCACAGATACGCAGTATTTT.

V and J are TRBV28 and TRBJ1-3, with 9 positions matching TRBD1. This CDR3 comprises 14 residues. The J segment lost 3 bases and the V segment lost 5 bases, leaving 2 bases of the junction unmatched. CDR1 and CDR2 (germline): MDHEN, SYDVKM. CDR3 region: CASSPTGGGNTIYF. The DNA of the CDR3 is TGTGCCAGCAGTCCGACAGGGGGTGGAAACACCATATATTTT.

The genes are TRBV7-3 and TRBJ2-7; the D gene is possibly TRBD2 (6 bases). Trimming stripped 5 bases from V and 12 bases from J, with 29 bases between. This CDR3 is built from 16 residues. CDR1 is SGHTA and CDR2 is FQGTGA in the germline V gene. The CDR3: CASSGETRKLQGAPYF. CDR3 bases: TGTGCCAGCAGCGGAGAGACTAGGAAACTACAAGGTGCGCCGTACTTC. The full variable domain, in which reference TRBV7-3 and TRBJ2-7 provide the parts outside the CDR3, is GAGVSQTPSNKVTEKGKYVELRCDPISGHTALYWYRQSLGQGPEFLIYFQGTGAADDSGLPNDRFFAVRPEGSVSTLKIQRTERGDSAVYLCASSGETRKLQGAPYFGPGTRLTVT.

The V call is TRBV30, the J call TRBJ2-1, with 11 bases matching TRBD2. The CDR3 totals 15 residues. V lost 1 base to trimming and J lost 9 bases; unmatched junction nucleotides: 8. Germline V lookup: CDR1 GTSNPN, CDR2 SVGIG (reference sequence). The CDR3 DNA sequence: TGTGCCTGGAGTGGCGCTCTAGCGGGAGGTGCTGAGCAGTTCTTC. This codes for CAWSGALAGGAEQFF.

The rearrangement uses TRBV2 and TRBJ2-2; D may be TRBD1 (7 bases). This CDR3 spans 15 amino acids. Trimming pared 5 bases from V and 4 bases from J, leaving 14 bases between. Germline lookup yields CDR1 SNHLY and CDR2 FYNNEI. CDR3 amino acids: CASSQRQGGTGELFF. In DNA, the CDR3 is TGTGCCAGCAGTCAACGACAGGGAGGCACCGGGGAGCTGTTTTTT. The whole variable domain, filled in from reference TRBV2 and TRBJ2-2, reads EPEVTQTPSHQVTQMGQEVILRCVPISNHLYFYWYRQILGQKVEFLVSFYNNEISEKSEIFDDQFSVERPDGSNFTLKIRSTKLEDSAMYFCASSQRQGGTGELFFGEGSRLTVL.